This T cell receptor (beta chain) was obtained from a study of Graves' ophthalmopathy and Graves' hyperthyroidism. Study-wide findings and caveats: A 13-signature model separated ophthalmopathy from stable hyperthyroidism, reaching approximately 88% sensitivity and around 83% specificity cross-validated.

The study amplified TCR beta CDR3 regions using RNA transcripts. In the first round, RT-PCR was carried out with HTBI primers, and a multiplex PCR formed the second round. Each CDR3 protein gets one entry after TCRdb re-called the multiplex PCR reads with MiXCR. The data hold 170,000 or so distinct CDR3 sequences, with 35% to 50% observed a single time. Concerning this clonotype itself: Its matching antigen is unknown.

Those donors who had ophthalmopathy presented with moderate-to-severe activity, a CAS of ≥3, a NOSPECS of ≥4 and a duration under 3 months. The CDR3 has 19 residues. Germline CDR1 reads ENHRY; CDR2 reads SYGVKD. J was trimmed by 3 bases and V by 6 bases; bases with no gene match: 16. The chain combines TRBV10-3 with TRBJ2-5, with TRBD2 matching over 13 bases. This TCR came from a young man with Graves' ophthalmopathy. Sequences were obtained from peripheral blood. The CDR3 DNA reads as TGTGCCATCAGCTCAACAGAGACAGGCGGACTAGCGGGAGAAGAGACCCAGTACTTC. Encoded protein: CAISSTETGGLAGEETQYF.